Sequencing of this T cell receptor (beta chain) was carried out in a study of CD8 T cells in ankylosing spondylitis. General study results and limits: Eight highly homologous variants formed a TCR beta motif that appeared characteristic of ankylosing spondylitis blood.

There are 17 residues in the CDR3. With V trimmed by 2 bases and J by 3 bases, 10 bases remained unmatched. Germline CDR1 and CDR2: SGHRS and YFSETQ. TCRdb re-derived calls from the 5' RACE reads in MiXCR, one entry per CDR3 protein. The table shows roughly 700,000 distinct CDR3 sequences, with around 20% occurring only once. This clonotype was found many times. Its antigen is undetermined. Sequences were obtained from blood, either unsorted or a sorted T cell fraction (not recorded which). The sequence derives from a male donor with ankylosing spondylitis. The chain couples TRBV5-1 to TRBJ1-3; 8 bases agree with TRBD1. CDR3: CASSLNQGAIGGNTIYF. The CDR3 region has the DNA TGCGCCAGCAGCTTAAACCAGGGGGCCATAGGTGGAAACACCATATATTTT.